This T cell receptor (beta chain) is drawn from a study of T cell responses to AZD1222 COVID-19 vaccine (dated by TCRdb to about 2021). Some background on the complete study: A total of 240 or so trial participants underwent TCR sequencing, of whom about 210 had received two doses of AZD1222 and around 26 had received two doses of the MenACWY control vaccine. Trial participants were enrolled into age subgroups of 18-55, 56-69 and 70-plus years, which contained roughly 140, 27 and 60 TCR-sequenced participants, respectively. Summary of the overall study and its limitations: After two AZD1222 doses, spike-specific TCR breadth and depth were significantly higher than at day 0 and than in MenACWY recipients. No day 14 peak-response samples were available, so repertoires were characterized only after the peak T cell response. In the small 56-69-year group, the increase in depth fell short of significance, most likely because of low power. Most participants were white British and females outnumbered males, and the authors suggested that clonal diversity may have been underestimated. Nearly half of unique spike-specific TCRs reportedly recognized epitopes outside regions mutated in the B.1.351 and B.1.1.7 variants. Conclusions about previously exposed vaccinees are limited, since just five to seven AZD1222 recipients were seropositive for SARS-CoV-2 at baseline. Vaccine-associated CD4 TCRs spanned the whole spike protein, with dominant responses in regions 160-218 and 743-854.

The time point label on this specimen signifies: sample from adult after SARS-CoV-2 infection, after symptom onset. Two convalescent COVID-19 patients, sampled after symptom onset from adults with prior SARS-CoV-2 infection, were also TCR-sequenced for comparison. The germline V gene supplies CDR1 SGHDT and CDR2 YYEEEE. The CDR3 covers 14 residues, taking in both the cysteine and the phenylalanine. The read is trimmed to its CDR3 DNA, 42 bases read in frame from base 1. V sheds 0 bases and J sheds 4 bases, leaving 8 bases between their ends. On this clone itself: The specificity of this receptor is unknown. Qualities for individual bases were not recorded, and no much larger clone is one base off.

The CDR3 regions of human TCRbeta chains were analyzed by immunosequencing. Regarding the original processing steps: Repertoire TCRs were checked for matches against a reference library of SARS-CoV-2-specific TCRs that had been generated using the MIRA antigen-specificity platform. Breadth was defined as the fraction of unique TCRs that were SARS-CoV-2-associated, and depth was defined as the fraction of total T cells that were SARS-CoV-2-associated. Using the MIRA data, each spike-specific TCR was assigned both to the spike region to which the TCR was reactive and to a CD4 or CD8 class. Log10-transformed breadth and depth values were compared by one-way ANOVA with Sidak's multiple comparisons tests. Held by TCRdb, this immuneACCESS table contains in-frame sequences only and omits some clones. Under half of the omission traces to an unresolved V gene where checked; the cause of the rest is unknown. The V and J calls and clone size were taken over from that table, and D and trimming were inferred from the DNA. The sample table shows over 110,000 clones, and about 92% are seen once. Jointly, the top ten make up around 10% of the sample.

The starting material was peripheral blood, obtained after recovery from COVID-19. This sequence was found in an adult who had recovered from COVID-19. The receptor chain draws on TRBV5-6 and TRBJ1-3, with no confident D gene call. The CDR3 sequence is CASSLGHRGNTIYF. The DNA reads as follows: TGTGCCAGCAGCTTGGGACATCGGGGAAACACCATATATTTT.